The 6 T cell receptor beta chains reported below all come from one sample, sequenced in a study of blood T cell repertoires in COVID-19. TCRdb's copy holds only in-frame clones and misses some; the assay was immunoSEQ multiplex PCR. Here the sample spans about 370,000 clones, approximately 90% being singletons. The sample was PBMCs or T cells enriched from blood (not recorded which). These receptor sequences come from a young man who had recovered from COVID-19.

On this clone itself: The same CDR3 also results from other DNA sequences found in this sample. The chain joins TRBV11-2 to TRBJ2-3; 9 bases map to TRBD2. This CDR3 comprises 15 residues. The V segment lost 1 base and the J segment 2 bases; nucleotides outside the gene matches: 1. Germline assignment: CDR1 SGHAT and CDR2 FQNNGV. The CDR3 loop is CASSLGGGDTDTQYF. CDR3 coding DNA: TGTGCCAGCAGCTTAGGCGGGGGGGACACAGATACGCAGTATTTT.

The chain combines TRBV18 with TRBJ2-1; 10 nucleotides match TRBD2. Germline V CDR1 and CDR2: KGHSH, LQKENI. Trimming at V came to 3 bases and at J to 0 bases, leaving 2 bases not matched to a gene. CDR3 length: 16 residues. CDR3 residues: CASSPVAGGSYNEQFF. The CDR3 bases are TGTGCCAGCTCACCGGTAGCGGGAGGCTCCTACAATGAGCAGTTCTTC.

Points on this clone: This sample also contains other DNA sequences that code for the same CDR3. The chain combines TRBV7-9 with TRBJ1-6; TRBD1 is a possible D gene (6 bases). The germline V and J ends were trimmed by 4 bases and 6 bases, with 10 bases remaining between them. Germline-derived CDR1 and CDR2 are SEHNR and FQNEAQ (reference sequence). This CDR3 has 14 amino acids. In nucleotides, the CDR3 is TGTGCCAGCAGCTCCGGGACACCTAATTCACCCCTCCACTTT. This sequence encodes CASSSGTPNSPLHF.

For the CDR3, the DNA is TGTGCCAGCCGGACCCCTAGGACTAGCTGCGAGAAGGAGACCCAGTACTTC. It is translated as CASRTPRTSCEKETQYF. The V gene is TRBV21-1, the J gene TRBJ2-5; TRBD2 is the table's D call and was not checked against the DNA. TRBV21-1 has pseudogene status. The CDR3 is 17 amino acids.

This chain links TRBV5-5 with TRBJ1-6, with 9 bases identical to TRBD1. The J segment lost 2 bases and the V segment lost 3 bases, leaving 6 bases of the junction unmatched. CDR1 and CDR2 (germline): SGHKS, YYEKEE (reference sequence). The length of the CDR3 is 17 residues. CDR3 sequence reads: CASSSQGAPTYNSPLHF. CDR3 in DNA: TGTGCCAGCAGCTCACAGGGGGCGCCCACCTATAATTCACCCCTCCACTTT.

The chain joins TRBV3-1 (or the pseudogene TRBV3-2) to TRBJ1-2; D is perhaps TRBD1 (6 bases). V lost 4 bases to trimming and J lost 6 bases, with 15 bases between them. The germline V gene encodes CDR1 LGHDT and CDR2 YNNKEL (reference sequence). The CDR3 covers 14 residues. The CDR3 nucleotides read TGTGCCAGCAGCCCCACACAGGGAAGGAATGGCTACACCTTC. It specifies CASSPTQGRNGYTF.